Listed below are T cell receptor beta chains from one sample, sequenced in a study of graft-versus-host responses after intestinal transplantation. These receptors' antigens are unknown. TCRdb's copy holds only in-frame clones and misses some; the assay was immunoSEQ multiplex PCR. Altogether about 120,000 clones are present, 80% to 95% being singletons, with the ten largest covering around 0.12%. Sample: unstimulated CD4+ T cells sorted from spleen or lymph node cells, taken before intestinal transplant. The receptors were gathered from a human donor who received an intestinal transplant. Both conserved end residues are part of each CDR3. A D gene is named only where the DNA matches it firmly. Not all rows give a size; the values are once, few, many and, for expanded clones, a class.

j_gene,d_gene,abundance,v_gene,CDR3nt,CDR3aa
TRBJ2-2,NA,NA,TRBV6-5,TGTGCCAGCAGTTACTGGGGGAACACCGGGGAGCTGTTTTTT,CASSYWGNTGELFF
TRBJ1-5,NA,NA,TRBV19,TGTGCCAGTAGTATAGGGGTAGGCAATCAGCCCCAGCATTTT,CASSIGVGNQPQHF
TRBJ2-1,TRBD2,NA,TRBV27,TGTGCCAGCAGCCGCGAGCGGGGCTTAAATGAGCAGTTCTTC,CASSRERGLNEQFF
TRBJ1-1,NA,once,TRBV14,TGTGCCAGCAGGGGGAGAGGGGCCACTGAAGCTTTCTTT,CASRGRGATEAFF
TRBJ2-7,NA,NA,TRBV11-2,TGTGCCAGCAGCGGGGACCACGAGCAGTACTTC,CASSGDHEQYF
TRBJ2-5,NA,NA,TRBV7-9,TGTGCCAGCGGGGGCCGCCGCCAAGAGACCCAGTACTTC,CASGGRRQETQYF
TRBJ1-2,TRBD1,NA,TRBV4-2,TGTGCCAGCAGCCAAGCTACAGGGGGCTATGGCTACACCTTC,CASSQATGGYGYTF
TRBJ2-7,TRBD2,NA,TRBV30,TGTGCCTGCCGCCCGACTAGCGAAAGCTCCTACGAGCAGTACTTC,CACRPTSESSYEQYF
TRBJ1-3,NA,NA,TRBV29-1,TGCAGCGTTCGACTGTTCTCTGGAAACACCATATATTTT,CSVRLFSGNTIYF
TRBJ2-5,NA,NA,TRBV4-1,TGCGCCAGCAGCCAACCAGGACAAAAAAACCAAGAGACCCAGTACTTC,CASSQPGQKNQETQYF
TRBJ1-1,NA,NA,TRBV25-1,TGTGCCAGCAGGCGGGGAGGGGTGACTGAAGCTTTCTTT,CASRRGGVTEAFF
TRBJ2-7,TRBD1,once,TRBV27,TGTGCCAGCAGTTCCCCGACAGGGACAGGCTACGAGCAGTACTTC,CASSSPTGTGYEQYF
TRBJ2-7,NA,NA,TRBV5-1,TGCGCCAGCAGCCGGCAAGGAGGCGAGCAGTACTTC,CASSRQGGEQYF
TRBJ2-1,TRBD2,NA,TRBV10-2,TGCGCCAGCAGGCCCTTGGGCGGGAGCTCCTACAATGAGCAGTTCTTC,CASRPLGGSSYNEQFF
TRBJ2-3,TRBD1,NA,TRBV28,TGTGCCAGTCACAGGGGTGGGAGCACAGATACGCAGTATTTT,CASHRGGSTDTQYF
TRBJ2-7,TRBD1,NA,TRBV28,TGTGCCAGCAGGAGTAACAGGGGGCGGGGTAGCGAGCAGTACTTC,CASRSNRGRGSEQYF
TRBJ1-3,NA,NA,TRBV29-1,TGCAGCGTTGAATGGGGTACAGGGCGTGGAAACACCATATATTTT,CSVEWGTGRGNTIYF
TRBJ1-1,NA,NA,TRBV7-3,TGTGCCAGCAGCTTATTCCCCCCCAAACGGGGCACTGAAGCTTTCTTT,CASSLFPPKRGTEAFF
TRBJ2-7,NA,NA,TRBV19,TGTGCCAGTAGTGCGGGACAGCAACTCCACGAGCAGTACTTC,CASSAGQQLHEQYF
TRBJ2-7,NA,few,TRBV4-1,TGCGCCAGCAGCCGCACTTTTAGAAGCTCCTACGAGCAGTACTTC,CASSRTFRSSYEQYF
TRBJ2-7,NA,NA,TRBV14,TGTGCCAGCAGCCAATGGGGGTCGAGTATCGAGCAGTACTTC,CASSQWGSSIEQYF
TRBJ2-1,TRBD2,NA,TRBV11-1,TGTGCCAGCAGCTTCCGACTAGCGGGCGCATACAATGAGCAGTTCTTC,CASSFRLAGAYNEQFF
TRBJ1-1,NA,NA,TRBV27,TGTGCCAGCAGTTTTACATTCATGAACACTGAAGCTTTCTTT,CASSFTFMNTEAFF
TRBJ2-3,NA,NA,TRBV9,TGTGCCAGCAGCGTTGAATCACGGGATACGCAGTATTTT,CASSVESRDTQYF
TRBJ2-7,NA,NA,TRBV5-1,TGCGCCAGCAGCTTCCATTTGGGCAGGCTAAAGAGCTCCTACGAGCAGTACTTC,CASSFHLGRLKSSYEQYF
TRBJ2-3,NA,NA,TRBV27,TGTGCCAGCAGTTTATCTACTTGGTACAGATCCACAGATGCGCAGTATTTT,CASSLSTWYRSTDAQYF
TRBJ1-5,NA,once,TRBV27,TGTGCCAGGGAAAGGCAGCCCCAGCATTTT,CARERQPQHF
TRBJ2-1,NA,NA,TRBV18,TGTGCCAGCTCATCAAGACGGGGTAGCTCCTACAATGAGCAGTTCTTC,CASSSRRGSSYNEQFF
TRBJ1-5,NA,few,TRBV18,TGTGCCAGCTCACCTAGAAACAGCCCTCAGGAGCCCCAGCATTTT,CASSPRNSPQEPQHF
TRBJ2-2,TRBD1,NA,TRBV11-2,TGTGCCAGCAGCGCAGGGACAGTTAACACCGGGGAGCTGTTTTTT,CASSAGTVNTGELFF
TRBJ1-2,TRBD1,NA,TRBV6-6,TGTGCCAGCAGCCCTTACAGGGGCGACGTCTATGGCTACACCTTC,CASSPYRGDVYGYTF
TRBJ2-7,TRBD2,NA,TRBV18,TGTGCCAGCTCACCTACTAGCGGGAGGGCCTATTCCGAGCAGTACTTC,CASSPTSGRAYSEQYF
TRBJ2-1,NA,once,TRBV7-2,TGTGCCAGCAGCCCGGATCGGGGTGCCTACAATGAGCAGTTCTTC,CASSPDRGAYNEQFF
TRBJ2-1,TRBD2,NA,TRBV15,TGTGCCACCAGCAGATGGGTAGCGGGTAATGAGCAGTTCTTC,CATSRWVAGNEQFF
TRBJ2-2,TRBD2,NA,TRBV7-2,TGTGCCAGCAGCTCTAGGGGGACTAGCGGTAACACCGGGGAGCTGTTTTTT,CASSSRGTSGNTGELFF
TRBJ2-4,NA,NA,TRBV7-6,TGTGCCAGCAGCCCCGCCAAAAACATTCAGTACTTC,CASSPAKNIQYF
TRBJ1-2,NA,NA,TRBV5-4,TGTGCCAGCAGCTTGGGTGGGGGACGGAGCTATGGCTACACCTTC,CASSLGGGRSYGYTF
TRBJ2-7,NA,NA,TRBV9,TGTGCCAGTTCTAAGGGGGTACTATCCGAGCAGTACTTC,CASSKGVLSEQYF
TRBJ2-7,NA,NA,TRBV2,TGTGCCAGCAGTGGTAAGTGGGGCGACGAGCAGTACTTC,CASSGKWGDEQYF
TRBJ1-1,NA,NA,TRBV28,TGTGCCAGCACCACGTTAGGGGAGGGGAACACTGAAGCTTTCTTT,CASTTLGEGNTEAFF
TRBJ1-5,NA,NA,TRBV5-5,TGTGCCAGCAGCTTCACGGAGGGGCAGGGACAGCCCCAGCATTTT,CASSFTEGQGQPQHF
TRBJ2-2,NA,once,TRBV12-5,TGTGCTAGTGGTTTGGTAGTGAACAGGTTGGGGGCCGGGGAGCTGTTTTTT,CASGLVVNRLGAGELFF
TRBJ2-7,TRBD1,NA,TRBV19,TGTGCCACCACAGGGGCTACCTCCTACGAGCAGTACTTC,CATTGATSYEQYF
TRBJ2-7,NA,NA,TRBV7-9,TGTGCCAGCAGCTTACAGGACGAGCAGTACTTC,CASSLQDEQYF
TRBJ2-4,NA,NA,TRBV7-8,TGTGCCAGCAGCTTAAAGCTCCGGGGAGCCAAAAACATTCAGTACTTC,CASSLKLRGAKNIQYF
TRBJ2-7,NA,NA,TRBV25-1,TGTGCCAGCAGTGAACAAGGACTTTACTACGAGCAGTACTTC,CASSEQGLYYEQYF
TRBJ1-4,TRBD1,NA,TRBV25-1,TGTGCCAGCAGTGAATGGGACAGCAGAGGAAAACTGTTTTTT,CASSEWDSRGKLFF
TRBJ2-7,TRBD2,NA,TRBV30,TGTGCCTGGACCACGGGACTATACGAGCAGTACTTC,CAWTTGLYEQYF
TRBJ1-3,NA,NA,TRBV28,TGTGCCAGCAGTCGGGGAAACACCATATATTTT,CASSRGNTIYF
TRBJ2-7,NA,once,TRBV20-1,TGCAGTGCAAAGACGGACTACGAGCAGTACTTC,CSAKTDYEQYF
TRBJ2-7,TRBD1,NA,TRBV6-5,TGTGCCAGCAGTTACAGACAGGGTTACGAGCAGTACTTC,CASSYRQGYEQYF
TRBJ2-1,TRBD1,NA,TRBV27,TGTGCCAGCAGTTGGACAGGGGGCAATGAGCAGTTCTTC,CASSWTGGNEQFF
TRBJ2-3,TRBD2,NA,TRBV11-2,TGTGCCTGTTGTCCGGGGGGATGGGATACGCAGTATTTT,CACCPGGWDTQYF
TRBJ1-2,NA,NA,TRBV29-1,TGCAGCGTTGAAGATTGGGCCTTC,CSVEDWAF
TRBJ2-1,NA,NA,TRBV5-4,TGTGCCAGCAGCTTGGATAGCTATGGCGACAATGAGCAGTTCTTC,CASSLDSYGDNEQFF
TRBJ1-5,NA,NA,TRBV30,TGTGCCTGGAGTCCGGGACATCAGTATTATAGCAATCAGCCCCAGCATTTT,CAWSPGHQYYSNQPQHF
TRBJ1-1,NA,NA,TRBV4-1,TGCGCCAGCAGCCAAGGACCGGCGGACGGTCACCTGAACACTGAAGCTTTCTTT,CASSQGPADGHLNTEAFF
TRBJ2-3,TRBD2,NA,TRBV27,TGTGCCAGCAGTTGGGCGGGAGTGGGTGCAGATACGCAGTATTTT,CASSWAGVGADTQYF
TRBJ2-1,TRBD2,NA,TRBV4-2,TGTGCCAGCAGCCAGCACGGGACTAGCGGCTACAATGAGCAGTTCTTC,CASSQHGTSGYNEQFF
TRBJ2-3,NA,NA,TRBV6-5,TGTGCCAGCAGTTACTCGATGGCGACATACACAGATACGCAGTATTTT,CASSYSMATYTDTQYF